The 5 T cell receptor beta chains below come from one sample, sequenced in a study of Graves' ophthalmopathy and Graves' hyperthyroidism. The TCR beta CDR3 regions underwent amplification from RNA transcripts. An opening RT-PCR round employed HTBI primers and preceded a second-round multiplex PCR. MiXCR, applied by TCRdb to the multiplex PCR reads, yields one record per CDR3 protein. The repertoire holds over 200,000 distinct CDR3 sequences, with over 25% as singletons. The specimen was peripheral blood. These receptors came from a man in his fifties with Graves' ophthalmopathy.

The CDR3 here is CALKTTGDEKLFF. The CDR3 DNA follows: TGTGCCCTAAAAACCACAGGGGATGAAAAACTGTTTTTT. V and J are TRBV30 and TRBJ1-4; 7 bases align to TRBD1. This CDR3 has 13 amino acids. V was clipped by 8 bases and J by 6 bases; unmatched bases: 9. Looked up from germline, CDR1 is GTSNPN and CDR2 is SVGIG (reference sequence).

This clonotype was recorded once. J is TRBJ2-2 and V is TRBV12-3 or TRBV12-4, with TRBD2 as a possible D gene (6 bases). V was cut by 7 bases and J by 0 bases, with 12 bases left in between. The CDR3 is 15 residues long. The chain's CDR3 is CASKFGTSNTGELFF. The CDR3 DNA is TGTGCCAGCAAATTCGGGACTTCGAACACCGGGGAGCTGTTTTTT.

At least ten counts were recorded for this clonotype. J is TRBJ2-7 and V is TRBV28; D is unclear. The length of the CDR3 is 16 residues. Trimming pared 1 base from V and 6 bases from J, leaving 19 bases between. Germline V gene sequence: CDR1 MDHEN, CDR2 SYDVKM. The CDR3: CASSLSRADFISEQYF. The DNA for the CDR3 is TGTGCCAGCAGTTTATCTAGGGCAGACTTTATTTCCGAGCAGTACTTC.

This clonotype occurred many times. The rearrangement joins TRBV20-1 to TRBJ1-5, with D unresolved. Trimming stripped 0 bases from V and 0 bases from J, with 3 bases between. CDR3 size: 13 residues. Germline CDR1 is DFQATT and CDR2 is SNEGSKA (reference sequence). This chain's CDR3 is CSARDTSNQPQHF. In DNA form, the CDR3 reads TGCAGTGCTAGAGATACTAGCAATCAGCCCCAGCATTTT.

This clonotype came up a few times. The chain is built from TRBV6-5 and TRBJ2-5; 8 nucleotides match TRBD1. The length of the CDR3 is 14 residues. V shed 3 bases and J 5 bases; nucleotides not matched to a gene: 5. Germline V gene lookup returns CDR1 MNHEY and CDR2 SVGAGI. CDR3 sequence (DNA): TGTGCCAGCAGTTATCGGACAGGGCAGGAGACCCAGTACTTC. Protein: CASSYRTGQETQYF.